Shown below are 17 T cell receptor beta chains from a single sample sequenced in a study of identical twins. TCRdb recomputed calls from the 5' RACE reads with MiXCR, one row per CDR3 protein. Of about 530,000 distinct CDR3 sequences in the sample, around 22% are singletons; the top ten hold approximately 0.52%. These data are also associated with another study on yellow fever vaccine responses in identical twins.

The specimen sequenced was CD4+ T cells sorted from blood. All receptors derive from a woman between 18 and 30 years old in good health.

The CDR3 loop is CASSFLGLSTGELFF. CDR3 DNA sequence: TGTGCCAGCAGTTTCCTGGGCCTCAGCACCGGGGAGCTGTTTTTT. The chain uses TRBV12-3 or TRBV12-4 and TRBJ2-2; D not certain. The CDR3 sequence is 15 residues long. V lost 3 bases and J lost 4, with 12 bases in between.

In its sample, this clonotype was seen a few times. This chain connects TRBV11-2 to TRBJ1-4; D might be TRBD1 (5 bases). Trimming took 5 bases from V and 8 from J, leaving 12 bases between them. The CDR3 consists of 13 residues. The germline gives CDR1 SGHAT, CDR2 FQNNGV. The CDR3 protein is CASSPPRGEKLFF. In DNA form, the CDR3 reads TGTGCCAGCAGCCCCCCCCGGGGGGAAAAACTGTTTTTT. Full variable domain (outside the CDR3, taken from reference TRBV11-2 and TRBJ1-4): EAGVAQSPRYKIIEKRQSVAFWCNPISGHATLYWYQQILGQGPKLLIQFQNNGVVDDSQLPKDRFSAERLKGVDSTLKIQPAKLEDSAVYLCASSPPRGEKLFFGSGTQLSVL.

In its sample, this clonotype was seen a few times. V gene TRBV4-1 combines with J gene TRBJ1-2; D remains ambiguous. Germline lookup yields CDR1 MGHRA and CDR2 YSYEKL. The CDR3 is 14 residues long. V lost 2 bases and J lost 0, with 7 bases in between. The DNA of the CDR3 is TGCGCCAGCAGCCAAATTGGAACTAACTATGGCTACACCTTC. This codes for CASSQIGTNYGYTF.

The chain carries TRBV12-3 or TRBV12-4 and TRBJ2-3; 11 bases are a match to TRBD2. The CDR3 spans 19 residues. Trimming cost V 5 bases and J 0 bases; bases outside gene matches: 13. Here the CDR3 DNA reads TGTGCCAGCAGTAAAAGACTACCGAGGACTAGCGGGAGCACAGATACGCAGTATTTT. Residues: CASSKRLPRTSGSTDTQYF.

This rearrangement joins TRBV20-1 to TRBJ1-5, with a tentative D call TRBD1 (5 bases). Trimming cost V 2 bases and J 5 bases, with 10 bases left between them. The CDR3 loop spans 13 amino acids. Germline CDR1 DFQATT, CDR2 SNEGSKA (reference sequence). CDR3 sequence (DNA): TGCAGTGCTAGACCACAGGAGTATCAGCCCCAGCATTTT. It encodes CSARPQEYQPQHF.

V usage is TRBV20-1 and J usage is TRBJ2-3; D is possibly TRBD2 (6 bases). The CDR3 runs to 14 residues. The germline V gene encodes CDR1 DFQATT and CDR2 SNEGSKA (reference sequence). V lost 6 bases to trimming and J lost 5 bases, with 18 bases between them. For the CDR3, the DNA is TGCAGTGCCCAACAGACTAGTTCTGAAGATACGCAGTATTTT. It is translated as CSAQQTSSEDTQYF.

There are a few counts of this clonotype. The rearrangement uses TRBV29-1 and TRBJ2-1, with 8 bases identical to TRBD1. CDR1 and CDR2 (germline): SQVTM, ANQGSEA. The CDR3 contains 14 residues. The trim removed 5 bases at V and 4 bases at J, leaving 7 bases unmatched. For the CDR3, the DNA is TGCAGCGTTAGAGGACAGGGACCTTACAATGAGCAGTTCTTC. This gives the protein CSVRGQGPYNEQFF.

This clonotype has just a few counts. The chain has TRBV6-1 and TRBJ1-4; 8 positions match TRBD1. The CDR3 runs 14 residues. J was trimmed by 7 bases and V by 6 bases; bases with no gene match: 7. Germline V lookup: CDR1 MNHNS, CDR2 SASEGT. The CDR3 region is CASRVHRGTEKLFF. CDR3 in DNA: TGTGCCAGCAGAGTTCACAGGGGGACTGAAAAACTGTTTTTT.

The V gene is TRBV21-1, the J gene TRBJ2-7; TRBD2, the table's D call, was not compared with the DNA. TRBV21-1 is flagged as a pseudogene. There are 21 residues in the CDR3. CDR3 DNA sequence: TGTGCCAGCAGCAAAGTTAATTTTCGGGGGTCTAGCCAGCGATGGGTCTGCGAGCAGTACGTC. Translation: CASSKVNFRGSSQRWVCEQYV.

The CDR3 sequence is CSATRTSVQETQYF. The CDR3 DNA is TGCAGTGCCACTAGGACTAGCGTCCAAGAGACCCAGTACTTC. J is TRBJ2-5 and V is TRBV20-1, with 9 bases lining up with TRBD2. From germline, CDR1 is DFQATT and CDR2 SNEGSKA (reference sequence). This CDR3 comprises 14 residues. The V gene end was trimmed by 6 bases and the J gene end by 1 base; junction bases not matched to a gene: 6.

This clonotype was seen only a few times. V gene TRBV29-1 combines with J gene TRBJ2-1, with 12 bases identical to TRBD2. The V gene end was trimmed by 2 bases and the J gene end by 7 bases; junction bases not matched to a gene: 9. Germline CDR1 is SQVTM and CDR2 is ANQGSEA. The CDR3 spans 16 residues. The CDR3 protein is CSVEWTSGVGGNEQFF. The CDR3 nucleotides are TGCAGCGTTGAATGGACTAGCGGGGTGGGAGGGAATGAGCAGTTCTTC.

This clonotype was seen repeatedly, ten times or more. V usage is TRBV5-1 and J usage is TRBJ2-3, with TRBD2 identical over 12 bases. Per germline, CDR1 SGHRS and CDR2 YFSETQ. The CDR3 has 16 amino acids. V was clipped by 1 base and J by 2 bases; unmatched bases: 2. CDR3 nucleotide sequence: TGCGCCAGCAGCTTGCGACTAGCGGGGGACACAGATACGCAGTATTTT. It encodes CASSLRLAGDTDTQYF.

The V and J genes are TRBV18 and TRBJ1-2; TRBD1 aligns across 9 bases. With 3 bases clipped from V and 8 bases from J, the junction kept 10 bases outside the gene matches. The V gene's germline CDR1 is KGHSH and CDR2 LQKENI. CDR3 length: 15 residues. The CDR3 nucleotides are TGTGCCAGCTCACCCCCCGTAACAGGGGGCGGGGGCTACACCTTC. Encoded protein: CASSPPVTGGGGYTF.

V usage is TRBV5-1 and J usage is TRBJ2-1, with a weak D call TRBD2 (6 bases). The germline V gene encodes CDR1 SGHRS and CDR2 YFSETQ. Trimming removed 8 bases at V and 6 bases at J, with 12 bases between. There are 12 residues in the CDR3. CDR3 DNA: TGCGCCAGTGGGGGGTCGGCCAATGAGCAGTTCTTC. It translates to CASGGSANEQFF. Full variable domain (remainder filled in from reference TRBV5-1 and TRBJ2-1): KAGVTQTPRYLIKTRGQQVTLSCSPISGHRSVSWYQQTPGQGLQFLFEYFSETQRNKGNFPGRFSGRQFSNSRSEMNVSTLELGDSALYLCASGGSANEQFFGPGTRLTVL.

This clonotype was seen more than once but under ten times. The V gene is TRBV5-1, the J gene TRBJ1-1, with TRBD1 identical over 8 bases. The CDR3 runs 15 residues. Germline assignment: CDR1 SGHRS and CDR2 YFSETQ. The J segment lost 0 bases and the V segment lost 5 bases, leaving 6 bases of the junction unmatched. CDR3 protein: CASRVTGVMNTEAFF. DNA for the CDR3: TGCGCCAGCAGGGTGACAGGGGTCATGAACACTGAAGCTTTCTTT.

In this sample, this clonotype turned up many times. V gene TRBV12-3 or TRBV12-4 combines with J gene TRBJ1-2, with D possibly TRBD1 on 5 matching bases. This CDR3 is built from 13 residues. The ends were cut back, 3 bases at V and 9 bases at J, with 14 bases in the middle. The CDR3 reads CASSFTPGFSYTF. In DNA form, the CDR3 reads TGTGCCAGCAGTTTTACCCCAGGGTTCAGCTACACCTTC.

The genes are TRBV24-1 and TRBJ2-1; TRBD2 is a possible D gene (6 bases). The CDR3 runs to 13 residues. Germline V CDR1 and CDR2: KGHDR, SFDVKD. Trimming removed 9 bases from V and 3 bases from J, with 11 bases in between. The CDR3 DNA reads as TGTGCCACCGAGGGAGGAGGCTACAATGAGCAGTTCTTC. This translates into CATEGGGYNEQFF.